This passage covers 8 T cell receptor beta chains from one sample sequenced in a study of CD8 T cells in Susac syndrome. The RNA input was about 0.5 to 1 ug, and it was reverse transcribed with random hexamers. TCRdb analysed the immunoSEQ multiplex PCR reads with MiXCR anew, one entry per CDR3 protein. The sample holds 150,000 to 200,000 distinct CDR3 sequences, around 93% seen once. Source material: CD4+ T cells from PBMCs. The receptors shown here come from a human donor in good health.

The chain links TRBV20-1 to TRBJ1-3; no reliable D call. The CDR3 extends over 14 amino acids. Germline V gene lookup returns CDR1 DFQATT and CDR2 SNEGSKA (reference sequence). V lost 4 bases to trimming and J lost 8 bases, with 18 bases between them. The CDR3 loop reads CSATRAVGGDTIYF. CDR3 nucleotides: TGCAGTGCTACGCGCGCAGTGGGCGGGGACACCATATATTTT.

V gene TRBV7-2 combines with J gene TRBJ2-1, with 7 bases fitting TRBD2. J was trimmed by 0 bases and V by 8 bases; bases with no gene match: 4. The CDR3 totals 14 residues. Germline V gives CDR1 SGHTA, CDR2 FQGNSA. CDR3: CASSPGGSYNEQFF. In DNA, the CDR3 is TGTGCCAGCTCACCGGGGGGCTCCTACAATGAGCAGTTCTTC.

This rearrangement joins TRBV2 to TRBJ1-6; maybe TRBD1 (6 bases). V lost 4 bases and J 6 bases, leaving 16 bases between the germline ends. The V gene's germline CDR1 is SNHLY and CDR2 FYNNEI. The CDR3 loop spans 16 amino acids. The CDR3 sequence is CASSGEGGTSNSPLHF. CDR3 in DNA: TGTGCCAGCAGTGGGGAGGGGGGGACGAGTAATTCACCCCTCCACTTT.

The V and J genes are TRBV29-1 and TRBJ1-1; D is uncertain. Germline-derived CDR1 and CDR2 are SQVTM and ANQGSEA. Trimming pared 7 bases from V and 6 bases from J, leaving 9 bases between. This CDR3 comprises 10 residues. CDR3: CSALSPEAFF. The CDR3 coding sequence is TGCAGCGCCCTTAGCCCTGAAGCTTTCTTT.

This chain links TRBV29-1 with TRBJ2-7, with 10 positions matching TRBD1. This CDR3 is 14 amino acids long. Germline CDR1 is SQVTM and CDR2 is ANQGSEA. The junction had 4 bases not matched to a gene; V was cut back by 3 bases and J by 2 bases. CDR3 amino acids: CSVDTGTGAYEQYF. The CDR3 DNA reads as TGCAGCGTTGATACAGGGACAGGGGCCTACGAGCAGTACTTC.

CDR3: CATSPQGTGNTIYF. As DNA, the CDR3 is TGTGCCACCAGCCCACAGGGTACTGGAAACACCATATATTTT. The chain couples TRBV15 to TRBJ1-3, with a possible D match to TRBD1 (6 bases). Germline CDR1 is LNHNV and CDR2 is YYDKDF (reference sequence). Deletions cut 5 bases from V and 2 bases from J, with 10 bases between. The CDR3 runs 14 residues. The variable domain in full, completed from reference TRBV15 and TRBJ1-3, reads DAMVIQNPRYQVTQFGKPVTLSCSQTLNHNVMYWYQQKSSQAPKLLFHYYDKDFNNEADTPDNFQSRRPNTSFCFLDIRSPGLGDTAMYLCATSPQGTGNTIYFGEGSWLTVV.

This clonotype showed up just once. The chain links TRBV7-3 to TRBJ2-1, with 9 bases aligning to TRBD2. The germline V gene encodes CDR1 SGHTA and CDR2 FQGTGA. The V gene end was trimmed by 6 bases and the J gene end by 0 bases; junction bases not matched to a gene: 3. CDR3 size: 15 residues. The CDR3 sequence is CASSGGGASYNEQFF. DNA for the CDR3: TGTGCCAGCAGTGGCGGGGGGGCCTCCTACAATGAGCAGTTCTTC.

V usage is TRBV5-1 and J usage is TRBJ2-5; D unclear. The V gene's germline CDR1 is SGHRS and CDR2 YFSETQ. The CDR3 consists of 13 residues. The V gene lost 1 base and the J gene lost 4 bases, with 8 bases spanning the gap. The CDR3, as DNA: TGCGCCAGCAGCTTGACCCCACGAGAGACCCAGTACTTC. This translates into CASSLTPRETQYF.